Sequencing of this T cell receptor (beta chain) was carried out in a study of T cells of healthy individuals. TCRdb re-analysed the 5' RACE reads in MiXCR, keeping a single row per CDR3 protein. The table lists over 95,000 distinct CDR3 sequences, roughly 15% of them singletons. The junction had 4 bases not matched to a gene; V was cut back by 4 bases and J by 7 bases. The germline CDR1 and CDR2 sequences are SGDLS and YYNGEE. This CDR3 has 14 amino acids. This TCR derives from a human donor in good health. This chain links TRBV9 with TRBJ2-3; TRBD2 matches at 12 bases. CDR3: CASSSGLAGYTQYF. CDR3 DNA: TGTGCCAGCAGCTCCGGACTAGCGGGGTATACGCAGTATTTT. Complete variable domain (other parts from reference TRBV9 and TRBJ2-3): DSGVTQTPKHLITATGQRVTLRCSPRSGDLSVYWYQQSLDQGLQFLIQYYNGEERAKGNILERFSAQQFPDLHSELNLSSLELGDSALYFCASSSGLAGYTQYFGPGTRLTVL.